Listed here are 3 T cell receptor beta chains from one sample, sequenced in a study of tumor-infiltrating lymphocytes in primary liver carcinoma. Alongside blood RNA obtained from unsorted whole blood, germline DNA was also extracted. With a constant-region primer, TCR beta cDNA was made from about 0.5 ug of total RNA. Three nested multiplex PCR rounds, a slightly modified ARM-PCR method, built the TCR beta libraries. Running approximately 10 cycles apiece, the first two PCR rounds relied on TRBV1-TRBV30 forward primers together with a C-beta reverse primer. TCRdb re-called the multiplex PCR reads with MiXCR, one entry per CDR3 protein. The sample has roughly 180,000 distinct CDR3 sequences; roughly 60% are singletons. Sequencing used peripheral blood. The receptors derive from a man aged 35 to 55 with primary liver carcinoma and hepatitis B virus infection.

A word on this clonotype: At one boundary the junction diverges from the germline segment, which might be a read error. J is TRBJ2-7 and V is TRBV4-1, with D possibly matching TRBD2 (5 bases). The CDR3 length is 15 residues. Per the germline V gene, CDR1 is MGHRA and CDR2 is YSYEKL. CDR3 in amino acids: CASSQDHSWRYEQYF. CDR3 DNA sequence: TGCGCCAGCAGTCAAGATCACAGCTGGAGGTACGAGCAGTATTTC.

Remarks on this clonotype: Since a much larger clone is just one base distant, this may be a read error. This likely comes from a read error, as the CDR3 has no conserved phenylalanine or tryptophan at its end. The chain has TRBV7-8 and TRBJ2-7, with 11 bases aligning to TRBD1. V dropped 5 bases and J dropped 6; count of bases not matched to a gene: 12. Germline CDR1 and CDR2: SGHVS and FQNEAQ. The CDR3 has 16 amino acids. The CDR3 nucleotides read TGTGCCAGCAGCCCACAGGGTCGGACAGGGGGCTCCGAGCAGTACCTC. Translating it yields CASSPQGRTGGSEQYL.

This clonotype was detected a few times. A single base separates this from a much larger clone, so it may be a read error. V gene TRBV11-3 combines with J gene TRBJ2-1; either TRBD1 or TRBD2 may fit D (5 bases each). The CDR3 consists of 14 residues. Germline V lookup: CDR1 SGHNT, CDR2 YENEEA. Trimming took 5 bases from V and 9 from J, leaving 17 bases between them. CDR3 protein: CASSTGTGGGEQFF. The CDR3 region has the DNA TGTGCCAGCAGCACCGGAACTGGGGGTGGTGAGCAGTTCTTC. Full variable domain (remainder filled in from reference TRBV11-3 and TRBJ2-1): EAGVVQSPRYKIIEKKQPVAFWCNPISGHNTLYWYLQNLGQGPELLIRYENEEAVDDSQLPKDRFSAERLKGVDSTLKIQPAELGDSAVYLCASSTGTGGGEQFFGPGTRLTVL.